The next 22 T cell receptor beta chains were all read from a single sample in a study of cytomegalovirus exposure and HLA in healthy donors. Sequenced by immunoSEQ multiplex PCR; TCRdb stores in-frame clones only, minus some. Among some 240,000 clones listed, 70% to 90% were seen once. Input material: PBMCs. The receptors were gathered from a woman aged 25 to 45 in good health and CMV-seropositive.

J is TRBJ1-4 and V is TRBV7-9; 10 bases line up with TRBD1. The germline V gene has CDR1 SEHNR and CDR2 FQNEAQ (reference sequence). The CDR3 runs 17 residues. The V gene end was trimmed by 1 base and the J gene end by 4 bases; junction bases not matched to a gene: 6. Written as DNA, the CDR3 is TGTGCCAGCAGCTTAGAGGACAGGGGGGCCCTTAATGAAAAACTGTTTTTT. The encoded protein is CASSLEDRGALNEKLFF.

The rearrangement links TRBV19 to TRBJ1-1; maybe TRBD1 (6 bases). With 1 base removed from V and 0 bases from J, the gap between germline ends came to 9 bases. The CDR3 is 15 residues long. Germline CDR1 LNHDA, CDR2 SQIVND (reference sequence). The CDR3 nucleotides read TGTGCCAGTAGTATAGGCCCAGGGGTGAACACTGAAGCTTTCTTT. It specifies CASSIGPGVNTEAFF.

The genes are TRBV5-4 and TRBJ2-3; D gene unclear. CDR3 length: 14 amino acids. The V and J ends lost 2 bases and 2 bases respectively, with 9 bases between them. Germline lookup yields CDR1 SGHNT and CDR2 YYREEE (reference sequence). CDR3 nucleotide sequence: TGTGCCAGCAGCTTTACTCTCCTCACAGATACGCAGTATTTT. This encodes CASSFTLLTDTQYF.

About this clone itself: Different DNA sequences within this sample yield the same CDR3. The rearrangement joins TRBV10-3 to TRBJ2-7; tentatively, D is TRBD1 (6 bases). This CDR3 spans 12 amino acids. Germline lookup yields CDR1 ENHRY and CDR2 SYGVKD. Trimming pared 9 bases from V and 0 bases from J, leaving 9 bases between. The CDR3 loop is CAISDSSYEQYF. For the CDR3, the DNA is TGTGCCATTTCGGACAGCTCCTACGAGCAGTACTTC.

There are a few counts of this clone. V gene TRBV19 combines with J gene TRBJ2-1, with unresolved D. Trimming removed 7 bases from V and 2 bases from J, with 15 bases in between. The germline V gene has CDR1 LNHDA and CDR2 SQIVND (reference sequence). The CDR3 length is 15 residues. The DNA of the CDR3 is TGTGCCAGTAAAAGAGTCGCGGAGACCTACAATGAGCAGTTCTTC. It specifies CASKRVAETYNEQFF.

The gene calls are TRBV6-1 and TRBJ2-1; 7 bases align to TRBD2. This CDR3 spans 14 amino acids. Germline-derived CDR1 and CDR2 are MNHNS and SASEGT. V lost 2 bases to trimming and J lost 6 bases; unmatched junction nucleotides: 4. CDR3 residues: CASSERLAGNEQFF. As DNA, the CDR3 is TGTGCCAGCAGTGAAAGACTAGCTGGCAATGAGCAGTTCTTC.

The genes are TRBV11-2 and TRBJ2-6; 12 positions match TRBD1. Germline V gives CDR1 SGHAT, CDR2 FQNNGV. The CDR3 is 17 residues long. After removal of 6 bases from V and 1 base from J, the junction contained 4 bases not matched to a gene. The CDR3: CASRSGQGASGANVLTF. CDR3 nucleotide sequence: TGTGCCAGCAGATCGGGACAGGGGGCTTCTGGGGCCAACGTCCTGACTTTC.

The gene calls are TRBV25-1 and TRBJ1-4, with 7 nucleotides matching TRBD1. This CDR3 comprises 16 residues. V shed 1 base, J shed 5 bases, and the junction held 7 bases outside the gene matches. From germline, CDR1 is MGHDK and CDR2 SYGVNS. The CDR3 DNA is TGTGCCAGCAGTGAATTCGACAGGGAACGAAATGAAAAACTGTTTTTT. Its translation is CASSEFDRERNEKLFF. Together with reference TRBV25-1 and TRBJ1-4, the CDR3 gives the full variable domain: EADIYQTPRYLVIGTGKKITLECSQTMGHDKMYWYQQDPGMELHLIHYSYGVNSTEKGDLSSESTVSRIRTEHFPLTLESARPSHTSQYLCASSEFDRERNEKLFFGSGTQLSVL.

This chain joins TRBV11-3 and TRBJ1-4, with 7 nucleotides matching TRBD1. Trimming cost V 5 bases and J 2 bases; bases outside gene matches: 5. Germline V gene sequence: CDR1 SGHNT, CDR2 YENEEA. The CDR3 sequence is 15 residues long. The CDR3 region is CASSITGVTNEKLFF. CDR3 nucleotides: TGTGCCAGCAGCATTACAGGGGTGACTAATGAAAAACTGTTTTTT.

J is TRBJ1-5 and V is TRBV28, with D unclear. V shed 10 bases and J shed 2 bases, with 9 bases lying between them. The CDR3 covers 12 residues. CDR1 and CDR2 from the germline V gene are MDHEN and SYDVKM. This CDR3 is CATAGGNQPQHF. The CDR3 DNA reads TGTGCCACCGCCGGGGGCAATCAGCCCCAGCATTTT.

The V gene is TRBV7-9, the J gene TRBJ2-7; 7 positions agree with TRBD1. Losses at the gene ends were 4 bases for V and 7 bases for J; bases not matched to a gene: 10. The V gene's germline CDR1 is SEHNR and CDR2 FQNEAQ (reference sequence). This CDR3 is 14 amino acids long. CDR3 DNA sequence: TGTGCCAGCAGCTCCCCGGGACAGTTGGGAGAGCAGTACTTC. Its translation is CASSSPGQLGEQYF.

The rearrangement joins TRBV29-1 to TRBJ2-3; D is uncertain. Trimming took off 1 base at V and 5 bases at J, with 7 bases between the two ends. The V gene's germline CDR1 is SQVTM and CDR2 ANQGSEA. CDR3 length: 12 amino acids. CDR3 region: CSVEGTRDTQYF. The CDR3 DNA sequence: TGCAGCGTTGAAGGTACGAGAGATACGCAGTATTTT.

The chain is built from TRBV6-1 and TRBJ2-7; 7 nucleotides match TRBD2. V shed 6 bases and J 3 bases; nucleotides not matched to a gene: 8. CDR1 MNHNS and CDR2 SASEGT come from the germline V gene. This CDR3 is built from 14 residues. Here the CDR3 DNA reads TGTGCCAGCAGACTCGAGCGGGATTACTACGAGCAGTACTTC. It is translated as CASRLERDYYEQYF.

The chain uses TRBV29-1 and TRBJ2-5, with unresolved D. CDR1 and CDR2 from the germline V gene are SQVTM and ANQGSEA. CDR3 length equals 11 residues. V was cut by 0 bases and J by 7 bases, with 6 bases left in between. The CDR3 spells CSVEDPGTQYF. The CDR3 coding sequence is TGCAGCGTTGAAGATCCAGGGACCCAGTACTTC. The entire variable domain, with the rest obtained from reference TRBV29-1 and TRBJ2-5, is as follows: SAVISQKPSRDICQRGTSLTIQCQVDSQVTMMFWYRQQPGQSLTLIATANQGSEATYESGFVIDKFPISRPNLTFSTLTVSNMSPEDSSIYLCSVEDPGTQYFGPGTRLLVL.

The V gene is TRBV13, the J gene TRBJ2-1; 7 bases fit TRBD2. The CDR3 consists of 15 residues. V shed 3 bases and J 5 bases; nucleotides not matched to a gene: 7. CDR1 is PRHDT and CDR2 is FYEKMQ in the germline V gene (reference sequence). Written as DNA, the CDR3 is TGTGCCAGCAGCTTTTCGACTAGCCGTCACAATGAGCAGTTCTTC. Its translation: CASSFSTSRHNEQFF.

The CDR3 DNA reads TGTGCCAGCACCGGGACTAGTCTTTACGAGCAGTACTTC. It yields the protein CASTGTSLYEQYF. J is TRBJ2-7 and V is TRBV11-2; 8 nucleotides line up with TRBD2. The CDR3 length is 13 residues. J was trimmed by 4 bases and V by 7 bases; bases with no gene match: 6. Germline V lookup: CDR1 SGHAT, CDR2 FQNNGV. The full variable domain, with the rest looked up from reference TRBV11-2 and TRBJ2-7, is EAGVAQSPRYKIIEKRQSVAFWCNPISGHATLYWYQQILGQGPKLLIQFQNNGVVDDSQLPKDRFSAERLKGVDSTLKIQPAKLEDSAVYLCASTGTSLYEQYFGPGTRLTVT.

This chain uses TRBV6-1 with TRBJ2-3; weak D call: TRBD2 (5 bases). This CDR3 has 15 residues. CDR1 and CDR2 (germline): MNHNS, SASEGT. Trimming cost V 7 bases and J 3 bases, with 17 bases left between them. For the CDR3, the DNA is TGTGCCAGCACTTGGGAGTCCACGGGTACAGATACGCAGTATTTT. Residues: CASTWESTGTDTQYF.

V usage is TRBV6-5 and J usage is TRBJ1-4; TRBD1 aligns across 8 bases. With V trimmed by 5 bases and J by 8 bases, 7 bases remained unmatched. The CDR3 is 14 amino acids. The germline CDR1 and CDR2 sequences are MNHEY and SVGAGI. CDR3 amino acids: CASSPGTGYEKLFF. DNA of the CDR3: TGTGCCAGCAGTCCCGGGACAGGTTACGAAAAACTGTTTTTT.

This rearrangement joins TRBV7-8 to TRBJ2-5; tentatively, D is TRBD1 (7 bases). Per the germline V gene, CDR1 is SGHVS and CDR2 is FQNEAQ. Trimming removed 5 bases at V and 0 bases at J, with 13 bases between. This CDR3 is 15 amino acids long. CDR3 bases: TGTGCCAGCAGCCCAGGGGGGCTGTACCAAGAGACCCAGTACTTC. It encodes CASSPGGLYQETQYF. Based on the CDR3 plus reference TRBV7-8 and TRBJ2-5, the full variable domain is GAGVSQSPRYKVAKRGQDVALRCDPISGHVSLFWYQQALGQGPEFLTYFQNEAQLDKSGLPSDRFFAERPEGSVSTLKIQRTQQEDSAVYLCASSPGGLYQETQYFGPGTRLLVL.

By sample fraction, this clone is large. This chain joins TRBV29-1 and TRBJ1-2, with 10 bases identical to TRBD1. This CDR3 is built from 16 residues. Germline CDR1 and CDR2: SQVTM and ANQGSEA. Germline trimming cut 4 bases from V and 3 bases from J; bases unmatched to any gene: 11. The CDR3 spells CSVGPLRQGAHYGYTF. CDR3 coding DNA: TGCAGCGTTGGGCCCCTAAGACAGGGGGCTCACTATGGCTACACCTTC.

This clone was seen a single time. The rearrangement uses TRBV5-6 and TRBJ2-1; 8 nucleotides line up with TRBD2. Per the germline V gene, CDR1 is SGHDT and CDR2 is YYEEEE. V lost 4 bases, J lost 4 bases, and 7 bases stayed unmatched. CDR3 length equals 15 residues. CDR3 in DNA: TGTGCCAGCAGCACCCGGGGCGGGAGGTACAATGAGCAGTTCTTC. Translated, it gives CASSTRGGRYNEQFF.

This clone was counted only a few times. The genes are TRBV23-1 and TRBJ1-5, with D possibly TRBD1 on 5 matching bases. TRBV23-1 is annotated as an ORF whose role is uncertain. Deletions cut 2 bases from V and 9 bases from J, with 17 bases between. CDR3 length: 15 amino acids. CDR3 sequence (DNA): TGCGCCAGCAGTCAAATATCGAGGACACCGTCGCCCCAGCATTTT. Amino acid sequence: CASSQISRTPSPQHF.